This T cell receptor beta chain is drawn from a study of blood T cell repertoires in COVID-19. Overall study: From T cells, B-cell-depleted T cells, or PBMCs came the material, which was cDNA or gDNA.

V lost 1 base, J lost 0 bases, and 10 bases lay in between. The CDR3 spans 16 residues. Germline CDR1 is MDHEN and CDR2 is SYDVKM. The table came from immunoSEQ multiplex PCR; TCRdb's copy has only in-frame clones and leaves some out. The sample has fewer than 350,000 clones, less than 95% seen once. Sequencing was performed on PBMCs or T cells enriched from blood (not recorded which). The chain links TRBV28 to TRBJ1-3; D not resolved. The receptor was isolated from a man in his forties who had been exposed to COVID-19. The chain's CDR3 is CASSLSGHYSGNTIYF. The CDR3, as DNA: TGTGCCAGCAGTTTATCAGGCCATTACTCTGGAAACACCATATATTTT.